Listed below are T cell receptor beta chains from one sample, sequenced in a study of cytomegalovirus exposure and HLA in healthy donors. Sequenced by immunoSEQ multiplex PCR; TCRdb stores in-frame clones only, minus some. The repertoire holds about 160,000 clones, with around 80% as singletons. What was sequenced was PBMCs. Receptor source: a male donor in good health and CMV-seronegative. The CDR3 runs from the conserved cysteine through the conserved F or W. The D gene is left open where the match is weak. The size of a clone is reported for some rows only, either as once, few or many, or as a class for expanded clones.

NA	TRBV7-2	TRBD1	TRBJ2-1	CASSSRIDRGKYNEQFF	TGTGCCAGCAGCTCCCGGATAGACAGGGGAAAATACAATGAGCAGTTCTTC
NA	TRBV28	NA	TRBJ1-5	CASSLSLQGPSHQPQHF	TGTGCCAGCAGTTTATCCCTGCAGGGGCCGTCCCATCAGCCCCAGCATTTT
few	TRBV6-6	TRBD1	TRBJ1-2	CASRTGDYGYTF	TGTGCCAGCAGGACAGGGGACTATGGCTACACCTTC
NA	TRBV5-1	TRBD2	TRBJ2-1	CASSWGTSGDEQFF	TGCGCCAGCAGCTGGGGGACTAGCGGGGATGAGCAGTTCTTC
NA	TRBV7-9	TRBD1	TRBJ2-3	CASSTSGTGGRTQYF	TGTGCCAGCAGCACTTCCGGGACAGGGGGTCGCACGCAGTATTTT
NA	TRBV7-2	TRBD1	TRBJ2-2	CASSLGQGDTGELFF	TGTGCCAGCAGCTTAGGACAGGGGGACACCGGGGAGCTGTTTTTT
once	TRBV7-2	TRBD2	TRBJ2-1	CASSLLAGVPGNEQFF	TGTGCCAGCAGCTTGCTAGCGGGGGTCCCCGGGAATGAGCAGTTCTTC
NA	TRBV19	TRBD1	TRBJ2-7	CASSTDRGPYEQYF	TGTGCCAGTAGTACTGACAGGGGCCCCTACGAGCAGTACTTC
few	TRBV5-6	TRBD1	TRBJ2-1	CASSSLTGPNEQFF	TGTGCCAGCAGCTCCTTGACAGGGCCCAATGAGCAGTTCTTC
few	TRBV9	TRBD2	TRBJ2-1	CASSSRTSGTHNEQFF	TGTGCCAGCAGCTCCCGGACTAGCGGGACACACAATGAGCAGTTCTTC
NA	TRBV7-2	NA	TRBJ1-4	CASSLAGGVRQKLFF	TGTGCCAGCAGCTTAGCCGGGGGAGTAAGGCAAAAACTGTTTTTT
NA	TRBV5-1	NA	TRBJ2-2	CASTSSGPGELFF	TGCGCCAGCACCTCATCAGGTCCCGGAGAGCTGTTTTTT
NA	TRBV6-5	TRBD2	TRBJ2-7	CACKREGPFYEQYF	TGTGCCTGTAAGCGGGAGGGCCCCTTCTACGAGCAGTACTTC
NA	TRBV7-6	TRBD2	TRBJ2-1	CASSLDSPTSVYNEQFF	TGTGCCAGCAGCTTAGATTCCCCTACTAGCGTCTACAATGAGCAGTTCTTC
few	TRBV5-1	TRBD1	TRBJ1-4	CASSPGQGGYEKLFF	TGCGCCAGCAGCCCAGGACAGGGTGGCTATGAAAAACTGTTTTTT
NA	TRBV9	TRBD2	TRBJ2-1	CASSVAVDRAQRGVPYNEQFF	TGTGCCAGCAGCGTAGCAGTAGACAGGGCCCAGCGGGGGGTCCCCTACAATGAGCAGTTCTTC
NA	TRBV28	TRBD1	TRBJ1-4	CASRSGQERLFF	TGTGCCAGCAGATCAGGACAGGAAAGGCTGTTTTTT
NA	TRBV7-9	NA	TRBJ2-2	CASSSRVASNTGELFF	TGTGCCAGCAGCTCCCGGGTAGCGTCGAACACCGGGGAGCTGTTTTTT
NA	TRBV5-4	TRBD2	TRBJ2-1	CASSPGLTEGNEQFF	TGTGCCAGCAGCCCGGGACTAACGGAGGGCAATGAGCAGTTCTTC
NA	TRBV4-3	NA	TRBJ1-3	CASSQDSRGNTIYF	TGCGCCAGCAGCCAAGATAGTCGGGGAAACACCATATATTTT
few	TRBV29-1	NA	TRBJ1-1	CSVEGGRGGNTEAFF	TGCAGCGTTGAGGGTGGCAGGGGTGGGAACACTGAAGCTTTCTTT
NA	TRBV28	TRBD2	TRBJ2-5	CASRDLSGSQETQYF	TGTGCCAGCAGGGACCTTAGCGGGAGTCAAGAGACCCAGTACTTC
NA	TRBV9	TRBD2	TRBJ2-3	CASSAAPGTRDGTDTQYF	TGTGCCAGCAGCGCCGCCCCCGGGACTAGAGACGGCACAGATACGCAGTATTTT
NA	TRBV29-1	TRBD1	TRBJ1-5	CSVRQGYGNQPQHF	TGCAGCGTTAGACAGGGTTATGGCAATCAGCCCCAGCATTTT
NA	TRBV5-4	TRBD2	TRBJ2-3	CASSSGLAGGKSTDTQYF	TGTGCCAGCAGCTCGGGACTAGCGGGAGGGAAAAGCACAGATACGCAGTATTTT
NA	TRBV4-2	NA	TRBJ2-7	CASSQERGAGLAAPSYEQYF	TGTGCCAGCAGCCAAGAAAGGGGGGCCGGTCTAGCGGCGCCCTCCTACGAGCAGTACTTC
once	TRBV30	NA	TRBJ1-5	CAWSVGPPGVQPQHF	TGTGCCTGGTCGGTGGGGCCGCCAGGGGTTCAGCCCCAGCATTTT
NA	TRBV7-9	NA	TRBJ1-5	CASSPGPATAQPQHF	TGTGCCAGCAGTCCAGGGCCCGCGACCGCTCAGCCCCAGCATTTT
NA	TRBV18	TRBD1	TRBJ1-2	CASSPTGTDYGYTF	TGTGCCAGCTCACCGACAGGGACTGACTATGGCTACACCTTC
NA	TRBV4-2	NA	TRBJ1-4	CASSHVPRGIETTNEKLFF	TGTGCCAGCAGCCACGTCCCGAGAGGGATCGAAACAACTAATGAAAAACTGTTTTTT
NA	TRBV7-9	TRBD2	TRBJ2-1	CASSPIRLAGNYNEQFF	TGTGCCAGCAGCCCTATCCGCCTAGCGGGAAATTACAATGAGCAGTTCTTC